Presented here are 19 T cell receptor beta chains from one specimen sequenced in a study of blood T cells in healthy people across ages. PCR was performed a second time for about 7 to 11 cycles using a sample-barcoded 5' primer and a J-beta primer mix. TCRdb re-called the 5' RACE reads through MiXCR, storing one row per CDR3 protein. The sample has some 1.5 million distinct CDR3 sequences; approximately 30% are singletons. The sample consisted of blood. The receptors here all came from a woman in her 30s in good health.

This clonotype appeared many times. The chain uses TRBV29-1 and TRBJ2-1, with 11 positions matching TRBD2. Germline-derived CDR1 and CDR2 are SQVTM and ANQGSEA. The ends lost 7 bases at V and 9 bases at J; junction bases unmatched: 11. The CDR3 has 14 residues. The CDR3 nucleotides are TGCAGCGGAGACGGGACTAGCGGCGACGTTGAGCAGTTCTTC. It is translated as CSGDGTSGDVEQFF.

This clonotype has at least ten counts. Mismatch with germline at one junction end may stem from a read error. The chain employs TRBV18 and TRBJ2-7; TRBD2 aligns across 8 bases. The CDR3 length is 14 residues. Per germline, CDR1 KGHSH and CDR2 LQKENI. CDR3: CASSPSGGSYEQYF. CDR3 nucleotides: TGCGCCAGCAGCCCGAGCGGGGGCTCCTACGAGCAGTACTTC.

For this clonotype: This may be a read error, as it is one base from a much larger clone. This chain links TRBV5-6 with TRBJ2-5; tentative D call: TRBD1 (6 bases). From germline, CDR1 is SGHDT and CDR2 YYEEEE. Trimming took 3 bases from V and 6 from J, leaving 6 bases between them. This CDR3 has 11 residues. CDR3 loop: CASSWGQTQYF. In nucleotides, the CDR3 is TGTGCCAGCAGCTGGGGGCAGACCCAGTACTTC.

Concerning this clonotype itself: A read error may explain this, as a much larger clone is one base away. This chain connects TRBV6-6 to TRBJ2-5; D ambiguous. There are 14 residues in the CDR3. CDR1 and CDR2 (germline): MNHNY, SVGAGI (reference sequence). The CDR3 DNA reads TGTGCCAGCAGTCAAGGACGGGCCCAAGAGACCCAGGACTTC. Protein product: CASSQGRAQETQDF.

The chain employs TRBV5-1 and TRBJ2-7; 8 bases line up with TRBD1. The CDR3 is made up of 15 amino acids. In germline, CDR1 is SGHRS, CDR2 YFSETQ. V lost 5 bases, J lost 3 bases, and 10 bases stayed unmatched. CDR3 in DNA: TGCGCCAGCAGTGATGTCCAGGGGGCACTCTACGAGCAGTACTTC. Its protein is CASSDVQGALYEQYF.

The chain has TRBV12-5 and TRBJ2-7, with D maybe TRBD1 (5 bases). V was cut by 5 bases and J by 4 bases, with 9 bases left in between. The CDR3 runs 12 residues. Germline V CDR1 and CDR2: LGHNT, FRNRAP. The CDR3 DNA is TGTGCTAGTGGTAATCCAGGGTACGAGCAGTACTTC. It yields the protein CASGNPGYEQYF.

The chain uses TRBV6-6 and TRBJ2-5; D might be TRBD1 or TRBD2, each matching 6 bases. The CDR3 has 16 amino acids. Germline lookup yields CDR1 MNHNY and CDR2 SVGAGI (reference sequence). Deletions cut 6 bases from V and 2 bases from J, with 19 bases between. The CDR3 protein is CASSPPLGGGQETQYF. The CDR3 DNA sequence: TGTGCCAGCAGCCCCCCACTAGGAGGGGGACAAGAGACCCAGTACTTC.

The chain combines TRBV20-1 with TRBJ2-5; 9 nucleotides match TRBD2. Trimming at V came to 5 bases and at J to 5 bases, leaving 12 bases not matched to a gene. CDR1 and CDR2 from the germline V gene are DFQATT and SNEGSKA (reference sequence). This CDR3 comprises 15 residues. CDR3 amino acids: CSAGSRRGGRETQYF. The CDR3 DNA follows: TGCAGTGCTGGCTCCAGGCGGGGGGGCCGCGAGACCCAGTACTTC.

The CDR3 DNA reads TGTGCCACCAGTGATTCCAGGACAGGGGGGGAGGATGAGCAGTTCTTC. Translated, it gives CATSDSRTGGEDEQFF. This chain links TRBV24-1 with TRBJ2-1, with 10 nucleotides matching TRBD1. The CDR3 runs to 16 residues. The germline V gene encodes CDR1 KGHDR and CDR2 SFDVKD. V gave up 2 bases and J gave up 8 bases; unmatched junction bases: 8.

This clonotype appeared a few times. This sequence joins TRBV4-1 and TRBJ2-2; D perhaps matches TRBD1 (5 bases). This CDR3 has 17 residues. Germline-derived CDR1 and CDR2 are MGHRA and YSYEKL. V was clipped by 0 bases and J by 2 bases, with 13 bases between them. The CDR3 coding sequence is TGCGCCAGCAGCCAAGATAGGTGGCAGGGCAACACCGGGGAGCTGTTTTTT. Residues: CASSQDRWQGNTGELFF.

This rearrangement joins TRBV14 to TRBJ1-2; D is ambiguous. Germline V gene sequence: CDR1 SGHDN, CDR2 FVKESK. The CDR3 sequence is 16 residues long. V dropped 4 bases and J dropped 0 bases, with 15 bases sitting between them. The CDR3 loop is CASSPLRWRANYGYTF. Written as DNA, the CDR3 is TGTGCCAGCAGCCCTCTAAGATGGAGAGCTAACTATGGCTACACCTTC.

This clonotype turned up a few times. The chain couples TRBV14 to TRBJ2-1; 7 bases are shared with TRBD2. The germline V gene encodes CDR1 SGHDN and CDR2 FVKESK. V lost 4 bases, J lost 9 bases, and 9 bases stayed unmatched. CDR3 length: 14 amino acids. Here the CDR3 DNA reads TGTGCCAGCAGCCTAGGACTAGTAAAGACTGAGCAGTTCTTC. Its translation: CASSLGLVKTEQFF. Using reference TRBV14 and TRBJ2-1 for the parts outside the CDR3, the full variable domain is EAGVTQFPSHSVIEKGQTVTLRCDPISGHDNLYWYRRVMGKEIKFLLHFVKESKQDESGMPNNRFLAERTGGTYSTLKVQPAELEDSGVYFCASSLGLVKTEQFFGPGTRLTVL.

This clonotype was observed at least ten times. The chain uses TRBV7-3 and TRBJ2-5, with D tentatively TRBD1 (6 bases). V lost 1 base and J lost 1, with 16 bases in between. Germline CDR1 is SGHTA and CDR2 is FQGTGA. The CDR3 contains 17 residues. CDR3 sequence reads: CASSLNPTGTIQETQYF. In DNA form, the CDR3 reads TGTGCCAGCAGCTTAAACCCCACCGGGACAATCCAAGAGACCCAGTACTTC.

This clonotype was seen many times. The rearrangement links TRBV12-3 or TRBV12-4 to TRBJ2-7; D is uncertain. The CDR3 sequence is 14 residues long. V gave up 2 bases and J gave up 3 bases, with 11 bases separating them. The DNA of the CDR3 is TGTGCCAGCAGTTTAAATTTACCGGGCTACGAGCAGTACTTC. This sequence encodes CASSLNLPGYEQYF.

There are a few counts of this clonotype. This chain's CDR3 is CASSLDRGGHNEQYF. CDR3 sequence (DNA): TGTGCCAGCAGCTTAGACCGCGGGGGGCACAATGAGCAGTACTTC. The V and J genes are TRBV7-2 and TRBJ2-5; 8 positions match TRBD2. V shed 1 base and J 11 bases; nucleotides not matched to a gene: 12. The length of the CDR3 is 15 residues. Per the germline V gene, CDR1 is SGHTA and CDR2 is FQGNSA.

The genes are TRBV6-2 or TRBV6-3 and TRBJ2-1; 14 bases agree with TRBD2. J was trimmed by 1 base and V by 8 bases; bases with no gene match: 10. There are 18 residues in the CDR3. Per germline, CDR1 MNHEY and CDR2 SVGEGT. The DNA for the CDR3 is TGTGCCAGCGCGCCAATTGGACTAGCGGGGGGATCCTACAATGAGCAGTTCTTC. This sequence encodes CASAPIGLAGGSYNEQFF.

The V gene is TRBV4-3, the J gene TRBJ1-1; no reliable D call. The V end lost 5 bases, the J end lost 5 bases, and 12 bases lay between the germline ends. This CDR3 contains 13 residues. The germline gives CDR1 LGHNA, CDR2 YSLEER. CDR3 DNA sequence: TGCGCCAGCAGCGTAACAGACCAGACTGAAGCTTTCTTT. This sequence encodes CASSVTDQTEAFF.

In this sample, this clonotype turned up many times. The chain is built from TRBV28 and TRBJ2-7; 7 bases agree with TRBD2. Germline loops: CDR1 MDHEN, CDR2 SYDVKM. V shed 5 bases and J 1 base; nucleotides not matched to a gene: 8. The CDR3 loop spans 15 amino acids. The CDR3 region is CASSATSLSSYEQYF. CDR3 in DNA: TGTGCCAGCAGTGCGACTAGCTTATCATCCTACGAGCAGTACTTC.

As for this clonotype: This clone may be a read error of a much larger clone one base away. CDR3 in amino acids: CASSPRGRNEQYF. The CDR3 nucleotides read TGTGCCAGCTCCCCTAGGGGGAGGAATGAGCAGTACTTC. This chain joins TRBV9 and TRBJ2-4; D assignment may be TRBD1 or TRBD2 (6 bases each). The germline CDR1 and CDR2 sequences are SGDLS and YYNGEE. Trimming cost V 7 bases and J 13 bases, with 21 bases left between them. The CDR3 is made up of 13 amino acids. Full variable domain (missing parts from reference TRBV9 and TRBJ2-4): DSGVTQTPKHLITATGQRVTLRCSPRSGDLSVYWYQQSLDQGLQFLIQYYNGEERAKGNILERFSAQQFPDLHSELNLSSLELGDSALYFCASSPRGRNEQYFGAGTRLSVL.